This is a list of T cell receptor beta chains from one sample in a study of blood T cell repertoires in COVID-19. Some clones are missing from TCRdb's copy, which holds only in-frame ones; the method was immunoSEQ multiplex PCR. The sample holds about 240,000 clones, around 87% seen once. Sequencing was carried out using PBMCs or T cells enriched from blood (not recorded which). The source of these receptors is a woman aged 35 to 49 with acute COVID-19. Both conserved end residues are part of each CDR3. A D gene is named only where the DNA matches it firmly. Expanded clones are given a class, and other clones once, few, many or no size at all.

cdr3_aa cdr3_nt v_call clone_size j_call d_call
CASPPPGQDYEQYF TGTGCCAGCCCCCCCCCGGGACAGGATTACGAGCAGTACTTC TRBV27 NA TRBJ2-7 TRBD1
CASSPSLGTGRETQYF TGTGCCAGCAGCCCAAGTCTCGGGACAGGGAGGGAGACCCAGTACTTC TRBV11-3 NA TRBJ2-5 TRBD1
CASSEALLTDGNYGYTF TGTGCCAGCAGTGAAGCGCTTCTAACAGACGGTAACTATGGCTACACCTTC TRBV2 NA TRBJ1-2 NA
CASSTGTDNQPQHF TGTGCCAGCAGCACTGGGACAGATAATCAGCCCCAGCATTTT TRBV7-6 NA TRBJ1-5 TRBD1
CASSDFRGATQETQYF TGTGCCAGCAGTGATTTTCGGGGGGCGACACAAGAGACCCAGTACTTC TRBV6-1 NA TRBJ2-5 NA
CAWSPRGGYQPQHF TGTGCCTGGAGTCCCCGTGGAGGGTACCAGCCCCAGCATTTT TRBV30 NA TRBJ1-5 NA
CASSETDRYNSPLHF TGTGCCAGCAGTGAAACCGACAGGTATAATTCACCCCTCCACTTT TRBV6-1 NA TRBJ1-6 NA
CASSQGGQGGGTDTQYF TGCGCCAGCAGCCAAGGGGGACAGGGCGGCGGCACAGATACGCAGTATTTT TRBV4-1 NA TRBJ2-3 TRBD1
CASGSQGMDEQFF TGTGCCAGCGGATCACAGGGTATGGATGAGCAGTTCTTC TRBV27 NA TRBJ2-1 NA
CASSQDELAGYNEQFF TGCGCCAGCAGCCAAGATGAATTAGCGGGGTACAATGAGCAGTTCTTC TRBV4-1 once TRBJ2-1 TRBD2
CASSLRQYLYTF TGTGCCAGCAGCCTTCGACAGTACCTCTACACCTTC TRBV3-1/TRBV3-2 NA TRBJ1-2 NA
CASSAGQRGKNIQYF TGTGCCAGTAGTGCCGGACAGCGGGGCAAAAACATTCAGTACTTC TRBV19 once TRBJ2-4 NA
CASSNYGTAEKLFF TGTGCCAGCAGCAACTACGGGACAGCTGAAAAACTGTTTTTT TRBV7-9 NA TRBJ1-4 TRBD1
CASGPTSGRNEQYF TGTGCCAGCGGCCCGACTAGCGGGAGAAACGAGCAGTACTTC TRBV6-5 NA TRBJ2-7 TRBD2
CASKTSGNYEQYF TGTGCCAGCAAGACTAGCGGGAATTACGAGCAGTACTTC TRBV12-3/TRBV12-4 NA TRBJ2-7 TRBD2
CASSLAGTYEQYF TGTGCCAGCAGTTTGGCAGGGACCTACGAGCAGTACTTC TRBV12-3/TRBV12-4 NA TRBJ2-7 NA
CASSPRGAGGAGQPQHF TGTGCCAGCTCACCACGAGGAGCAGGGGGCGCGGGTCAGCCCCAGCATTTT TRBV18 once TRBJ1-5 TRBD1
CASSVNGAYGYTF TGTGCCAGCAGTGTGAACGGAGCCTATGGCTACACCTTC TRBV2 NA TRBJ1-2 NA
CASSNLTGRYGYTF TGTGCCAGCAGCAACCTGACAGGACGATATGGCTACACCTTC TRBV7-9 NA TRBJ1-2 NA